This entry concerns a single T cell receptor beta chain. Its antigen is unknown. The sample originates from a study of vaccination and CD4 T cells after COVID-19. On the study more broadly: Overlapping spike peptides of SARS-CoV-2, HCoV-NL63, HCoV-OC43 and HCoV-229E stimulated the cells.

This CDR3 has 13 residues. The ends were cut back, 7 bases at V and 1 base at J, with 10 bases in the middle. Germline V gene data show CDR1 as MNHNS and CDR2 as SASEGT. CD4+ T cells that had been cultured provided DNA sequenced with the Oncomine TCR Beta short-read assay. TCRdb reprocessed the PCR reads via MiXCR and lists one record per CDR3 protein. The sample includes 4,500 to 5,000 distinct CDR3 sequences, more than 75% of them seen just once. Stated treatment: approximately 10-day PBMC culture with coronavirus spike peptide pools or control peptides (ViraFEST assay). The V and J genes are TRBV6-1 and TRBJ2-5; D call uncertain. Material for sequencing was CD4+ T cells from blood, cultured in vitro. This TCR came from a human donor who had recovered from COVID-19. CDR3 in DNA: TGTGCCAGCATGCTACCGGGCCAAGAGACCCAGTACTTC. Protein: CASMLPGQETQYF.